This TCR beta chain was captured by sequencing in a study of glioma-infiltrating T cells. Whole-study findings and limits: Tissue and blood shared very few CDR3 sequences. Non-neoplastic patients had below-expected tissue-blood divergence, while all gliomas exceeded expectation.

Amplification of TCR alpha and beta CDR3 regions from RNA used iRepertoire nested multiplex PCR. Tissue mRNA or PBMC total RNA, roughly 95-400 ng, went into one-step reverse transcription and amplification. Each CDR3 protein is one row after TCRdb ran MiXCR on the multiplex PCR reads. This table has more than 20,000 distinct CDR3 sequences, 20% to 25% appearing once. This clonotype was seen once. Its target is not known. A single base separates this from a much larger clone, so it may be a read error. The sequencing sample was made of glioma tissue, nonneoplastic brain tissue, or PBMCs (not recorded which). This TCR was sampled from a human donor with low-grade glioma or glioblastoma, undergoing nonglioma brain surgery, or in good health (not recorded which).

The CDR3 bases are TGTGCCAGCTCACTGACTATCGACAATGAGCAGTTCTTC. Translation gives CASSLTIDNEQFF. V usage is TRBV18 and J usage is TRBJ2-1, with a tentative D call TRBD2 (5 bases). The germline gives CDR1 KGHSH, CDR2 LQKENI. V lost 4 bases and J 5 bases, leaving 9 bases between the germline ends. The CDR3 runs to 13 residues. Full variable domain (remainder filled in from reference TRBV18 and TRBJ2-1): NAGVMQNPRHLVRRRGQEARLRCSPMKGHSHVYWYRQLPEEGLKFMVYLQKENIIDESGMPKERFSAEFPKEGPSILRIQQVVRGDSAAYFCASSLTIDNEQFFGPGTRLTVL.